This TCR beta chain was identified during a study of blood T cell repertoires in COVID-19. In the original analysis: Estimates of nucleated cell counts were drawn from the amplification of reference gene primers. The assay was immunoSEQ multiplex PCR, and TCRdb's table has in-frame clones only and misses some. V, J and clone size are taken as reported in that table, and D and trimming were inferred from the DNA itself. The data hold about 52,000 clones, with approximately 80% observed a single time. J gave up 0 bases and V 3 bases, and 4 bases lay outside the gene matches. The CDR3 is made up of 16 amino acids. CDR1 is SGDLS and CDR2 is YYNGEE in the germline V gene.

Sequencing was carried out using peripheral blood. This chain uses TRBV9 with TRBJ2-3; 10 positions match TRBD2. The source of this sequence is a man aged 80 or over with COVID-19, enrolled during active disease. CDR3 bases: TGTGCCAGCAGCGACCGACTAGCGGGCAGCACAGATACGCAGTATTTT. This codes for CASSDRLAGSTDTQYF. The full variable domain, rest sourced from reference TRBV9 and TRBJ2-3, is DSGVTQTPKHLITATGQRVTLRCSPRSGDLSVYWYQQSLDQGLQFLIQYYNGEERAKGNILERFSAQQFPDLHSELNLSSLELGDSALYFCASSDRLAGSTDTQYFGPGTRLTVL.